Ten or more counts support the clone carrying this T cell receptor beta chain. These data are taken from a study of blood T cell repertoires in COVID-19. Study background: The analysed material was cDNA or gDNA that came from T cells, B-cell-depleted T cells, or PBMCs.

The CDR3 extends over 12 amino acids. J was trimmed by 9 bases and V by 4 bases; bases with no gene match: 3. Germline CDR1 reads LGHDT; CDR2 reads YNNKEL (reference sequence). Sequenced by immunoSEQ multiplex PCR; TCRdb stores in-frame clones only, minus some. This sample has around 270,000 clones, with 80% to 90% found just once. Sequencing was performed on PBMCs or T cells enriched from blood (not recorded which). The source is a woman aged 35 to 49 who had been exposed to COVID-19. The chain recombines TRBV3-1 (or the pseudogene TRBV3-2) with TRBJ2-1; TRBD2 agrees at 7 bases. The CDR3: CASSPTGGEQFF. The CDR3 coding sequence is TGTGCCAGCAGCCCGACGGGGGGTGAGCAGTTCTTC.